One sample yielded the 9 T cell receptor beta chains listed below, sequenced in a study of human T cells and chemical hapten exposure. Specified time point: pre-sensitization, week 0. Treatment defined: therapeutic diphenylcyclopropenone sensitization with weekly scalp DPC. Using its own MiXCR run on the RACE reads, TCRdb lists one record per CDR3 protein. This table has fewer than 300,000 distinct CDR3 sequences, just under 8% appearing once. Sample: whole blood, taken in connection with sensitization to the hapten diphenylcyclopropenone (DPC). The receptors were sampled from a young man with alopecia areata. Some clones in this sample may be carry-over from other donors' samples.

This clonotype was found a few times. The rearrangement uses TRBV5-1 and TRBJ2-5; tentatively, D is TRBD2 (5 bases). Trimming removed 0 bases from V and 5 bases from J, with 20 bases in between. Germline lookup yields CDR1 SGHRS and CDR2 YFSETQ. The CDR3 is 17 amino acids. In DNA form, the CDR3 reads TGCGCCAGCAGCTTGGCCAACCCGGGATCTCCCTTTGAGACCCAGTACTTC. It encodes CASSLANPGSPFETQYF. The full variable domain, with the rest looked up from reference TRBV5-1 and TRBJ2-5, is KAGVTQTPRYLIKTRGQQVTLSCSPISGHRSVSWYQQTPGQGLQFLFEYFSETQRNKGNFPGRFSGRQFSNSRSEMNVSTLELGDSALYLCASSLANPGSPFETQYFGPGTRLLVL.

In its sample, this clonotype was seen a few times. The chain couples TRBV4-3 to TRBJ1-1; D might be TRBD1 (5 bases). Between the trimmed V and J ends, which lost 3 bases and 3 bases, there was a span of 8 bases. Germline V gene lookup returns CDR1 LGHNA and CDR2 YSLEER. This CDR3 contains 13 residues. The CDR3 loop is CASSQVQDTEAFF. The CDR3, as DNA: TGCGCCAGCAGCCAGGTACAGGACACTGAAGCTTTCTTT.

This rearrangement joins TRBV4-3 to TRBJ2-5, with TRBD1 as a possible D gene (6 bases). The V end lost 1 base, the J end lost 1 base, and 10 bases lay between the germline ends. This CDR3 spans 15 amino acids. CDR1 is LGHNA and CDR2 is YSLEER in the germline V gene. CDR3 sequence: CASSQGDRLQETQYF. As DNA, the CDR3 is TGCGCCAGCAGCCAAGGCGACAGGCTCCAAGAGACCCAGTACTTC.

This rearrangement joins TRBV3-1 to TRBJ2-4; D perhaps matches TRBD2 (6 bases). Germline CDR1 LGHDT, CDR2 YNNKEL (reference sequence). V lost 0 bases and J 0 bases, leaving 12 bases between the germline ends. The CDR3 loop spans 17 amino acids. CDR3 sequence: CASSQDSAGLAKNIQYF. DNA for the CDR3: TGTGCCAGCAGCCAAGATAGTGCGGGACTAGCCAAAAACATTCAGTACTTC.

This clonotype has just a few counts. The chain couples TRBV5-5 to TRBJ2-7; 8 bases match TRBD2. Trimming took 4 bases from V and 1 from J; bases not matched to a gene: 10. Germline CDR1 is SGHKS and CDR2 is YYEKEE (reference sequence). This CDR3 has 16 amino acids. Here the CDR3 reads CASSPVGGGTSYEQYF. The CDR3 nucleotides are TGTGCCAGCAGCCCCGTTGGCGGGGGGACGTCCTACGAGCAGTACTTC.

The chain is built from TRBV6-2 or TRBV6-3 and TRBJ2-5; the D is unclear. CDR3 length: 15 residues. V dropped 6 bases and J dropped 2 bases, with 16 bases sitting between them. The germline gives CDR1 MNHEY, CDR2 SVGEGT. CDR3 sequence (DNA): TGTGCCAGCAGCCGCATGACGGGCGCACAAGAGACCCAGTACTTC. This gives the protein CASSRMTGAQETQYF.

This clonotype was picked up a small number of times. The chain employs TRBV6-5 and TRBJ1-1, with a tentative D call TRBD1 (5 bases). V gave up 8 bases and J gave up 0 bases, with 19 bases separating them. The CDR3 sequence is 16 residues long. Germline CDR1 reads MNHEY; CDR2 reads SVGAGI. CDR3 DNA sequence: TGTGCCAGCCAATCCCGCATGCGGGGACTGAACACTGAAGCTTTCTTT. Translated, it gives CASQSRMRGLNTEAFF.

This clonotype was observed a few times. The V gene is TRBV28, the J gene TRBJ2-1, with 7 bases that match TRBD1. CDR1 and CDR2 (germline): MDHEN, SYDVKM. The V and J ends lost 2 bases and 10 bases, in that order; junction bases with no gene match: 8. The CDR3 length is 14 residues. The CDR3 region has the DNA TGTGCCAGCAGTTTAGAGGGGGCAGGCCTGGAGCAGTTCTTC. Amino acids: CASSLEGAGLEQFF.

This clonotype was seen a handful of times. The chain combines TRBV7-6 with TRBJ2-7, with D possibly matching TRBD1 (5 bases). CDR1 SGHVS and CDR2 FNYEAQ come from the germline V gene. V was clipped by 3 bases and J by 5 bases, with 8 bases between them. There are 12 residues in the CDR3. The chain's CDR3 is CASSLKGHEQYF. The CDR3 bases are TGTGCCAGCAGCTTGAAGGGGCACGAGCAGTACTTC.